The present entry profiles one TCR beta chain with its context. As processed by the authors: Amplifying reference gene primers gave estimates of nucleated cell counts. The table came from immunoSEQ multiplex PCR; TCRdb's copy has only in-frame clones and leaves some out. That table is the source of V, J and clone size, and D and trimming were worked out from the DNA. There are over 150,000 clones in the sample; approximately 90% occur only once, and 3.9% lies in the top ten. The entry originates in a study of blood T cell repertoires in COVID-19. Study-wide background: The United States, Italy and Spain were the sources of the acute and convalescent COVID-19 samples. The analysed material was cDNA or gDNA that came from T cells, B-cell-depleted T cells, or PBMCs.

CDR1 and CDR2 from the germline V gene are LGHDT and YNNKEL (reference sequence). The CDR3 consists of 15 residues. V dropped 6 bases and J dropped 0 bases, with 15 bases sitting between them. This clonotype originated in a woman aged 55-70 years who had recovered from COVID-19. The sample consisted of peripheral blood. The chain uses TRBV3-1 (or the pseudogene TRBV3-2) and TRBJ2-7; TRBD2 might be the D (6 bases). In DNA, the CDR3 is TGTGCCAGCAGTCGGGAGCGGACGGGCTCCTACGAGCAGTACTTC. Encoded protein: CASSRERTGSYEQYF.